This TCR beta chain was sequenced for a study of blood T cell repertoires in COVID-19. Across the study: COVID-19 samples, acute and convalescent, were from the United States, Italy and Spain. PBMCs, B-cell-depleted T cells, or T cells were the source of the cDNA or gDNA that made up the material.

Germline loops: CDR1 MNHEY, CDR2 SMNVEV (reference sequence). V shed 7 bases and J 4 bases; nucleotides not matched to a gene: 25. The CDR3 extends over 20 amino acids. Authors' data handling: Counts of nucleated cells, estimated from reference gene primer amplification, were obtained. Profiling relied on immunoSEQ multiplex PCR, and the TCRdb table lists in-frame clones only, not all of them. V, J and clone size are taken as reported in that table, and D and trimming were inferred from the DNA itself. This table has 100,000 to 150,000 clones, less than 85% appearing once. What was sequenced was peripheral blood. V gene TRBV27 combines with J gene TRBJ1-2; 9 bases agree with TRBD1. The sequence was collected from a woman older than 75 with acute or convalescent COVID-19. The CDR3 coding sequence is TGTGCCAGCATTGGGCCTGTTTGGTGGGATGGTGGACAGGGGATCTATGGCTACACCTTC. Translating it yields CASIGPVWWDGGQGIYGYTF.